This T cell receptor beta chain was found in a study of glioma-infiltrating T cells after dendritic cell vaccination. Germline CDR1 SGHTA, CDR2 FQGTGA. V was pared by 8 bases and J by 6 bases, with 10 bases between. The CDR3 spans 12 residues. TCRdb's copy holds only in-frame clones and misses some; the assay was immunoSEQ multiplex PCR. In the table there are around 78,000 clones, 85% of which are singletons. About this clone: Its specificity is unknown.

Described time point: after dendritic cell vaccination, including at tumor progression/relapse. Findings of the study overall: Few patients contributed both blood and tumor specimens.

The TCR originated in a human donor with glioblastoma. Material: blood, obtained after dendritic cell vaccination. V gene TRBV7-3 combines with J gene TRBJ2-2; D might be TRBD1 (6 bases). The CDR3 loop is CASHRGSGELFF. CDR3 DNA sequence: TGTGCCAGCCATAGGGGGTCCGGGGAGCTGTTTTTT.